The 4 T cell receptor beta chains below all came from one sample that was sequenced in a study of OX40 agonist ivuxolimab in advanced cancers. Libraries were prepared by immunoSEQ multiplex PCR; TCRdb keeps only in-frame clonotypes and omits some of them. This sample carries about 76,000 clones, about 89% of them seen once, and the ten largest clones take 10% to 15%. This specimen was CD4+ or CD8+ T cells sorted from blood, taken in a trial of the OX40 agonist ivuxolimab. The origin of the receptors is an adult with an advanced solid tumor such as melanoma, head and neck, liver or kidney cancer.

The chain links TRBV12-5 to TRBJ2-5, with 10 bases matching TRBD2. The CDR3 loop spans 17 amino acids. Germline V gene lookup returns CDR1 LGHNT and CDR2 FRNRAP. The V segment lost 1 base and the J segment 0 bases; nucleotides outside the gene matches: 5. CDR3 amino acids: CASGLAGTSDNQETQYF. DNA of the CDR3: TGTGCTAGTGGTTTGGCCGGGACTAGCGACAACCAAGAGACCCAGTACTTC.

The genes are TRBV27 and TRBJ2-1; D call uncertain. This CDR3 region has 10 residues. The V gene's germline CDR1 is MNHEY and CDR2 SMNVEV (reference sequence). The ends were cut back, 10 bases at V and 5 bases at J, with 6 bases in the middle. The CDR3 spells CATRDNEQFF. The DNA of the CDR3 is TGTGCCACTCGGGACAATGAGCAGTTCTTC.

This clone was counted a few times. This chain connects TRBV6-1 to TRBJ1-2, with D perhaps TRBD1 (5 bases). V lost 5 bases, J lost 2 bases, and 9 bases lay in between. The CDR3 is 13 amino acids. Germline V lookup: CDR1 MNHNS, CDR2 SASEGT. The CDR3 nucleotides are TGTGCCAGCAGTCTGGACAAAAACTATGGCTACACCTTC. Residues: CASSLDKNYGYTF.

The chain uses TRBV6-1 and TRBJ1-2, with a weak D call TRBD1 (5 bases). V shed 2 bases and J shed 3 bases, with 13 bases lying between them. Per the germline V gene, CDR1 is MNHNS and CDR2 is SASEGT. This CDR3 is 15 amino acids long. The CDR3 loop is CASSETSGPDYGYTF. Here the CDR3 DNA reads TGTGCCAGCAGTGAAACCTCGGGGCCCGACTATGGCTACACCTTC.